Presented here are 17 T cell receptor beta chains from one specimen sequenced in a study of PD-1 blockade in classical Hodgkin lymphoma. Time point of the sample: cycle 4 day 1 (C4D1), after more than 5 weeks of nivolumab. The patients all showed relapse after autologous stem cell transplantation, while their brentuximab vedotin exposure varied. Sequenced by immunoSEQ multiplex PCR; TCRdb stores in-frame clones only, minus some. The sample includes under 130,000 clones, about 92% of them seen just once. The sample was peripheral blood mononuclear cells (PBMCs), taken before the fourth cycle of nivolumab. All receptors come from a human donor with classical Hodgkin lymphoma.

The chain employs TRBV29-1 and TRBJ2-2, with a tentative D call TRBD1 (5 bases). The germline V gene has CDR1 SQVTM and CDR2 ANQGSEA. V lost 5 bases and J 2 bases, leaving 12 bases between the germline ends. The CDR3 consists of 14 residues. DNA of the CDR3: TGCAGCGTTCCAGGACATACTAACACCGGGGAGCTGTTTTTT. It is translated as CSVPGHTNTGELFF.

In DNA, the CDR3 is TGTGCCAGCAGTTTGTGGTCTAACCGGGGCGAGCAGTACTTC. The encoded protein is CASSLWSNRGEQYF. The chain uses TRBV28 and TRBJ2-7, with D tentatively TRBD2 (5 bases). The CDR3 is made up of 14 amino acids. Looked up from germline, CDR1 is MDHEN and CDR2 is SYDVKM. The V gene lost 3 bases and the J gene lost 6 bases, with 15 bases spanning the gap. Supplemented by reference TRBV28 and TRBJ2-7, the full variable domain reads DVKVTQSSRYLVKRTGEKVFLECVQDMDHENMFWYRQDPGLGLRLIYFSYDVKMKEKGDIPEGYSVSREKKERFSLILESASTNQTSMYLCASSLWSNRGEQYFGPGTRLTVT.

The J gene is TRBJ1-1, the V gene TRBV5-4; 7 bases line up with TRBD1. CDR1 is SGHNT and CDR2 is YYREEE in the germline V gene (reference sequence). The CDR3 spans 14 residues. V shed 4 bases and J 8 bases; nucleotides not matched to a gene: 11. The CDR3 DNA reads TGTGCCAGCAGCCTTGGCGGACAGGACCGAGAAGCTTTCTTT. Translating it yields CASSLGGQDREAFF.

The V gene is TRBV15, the J gene TRBJ1-1, with D unresolved. Trimming shortened V by 0 bases and J by 4 bases, and 6 bases separated the two germline ends. Germline V lookup: CDR1 LNHNV, CDR2 YYDKDF (reference sequence). The CDR3 consists of 13 residues. The CDR3 DNA reads as TGTGCCACCAGCAGAGATCAAAGCACTGAAGCTTTCTTT. This gives the protein CATSRDQSTEAFF.

Comment on this clone: Mismatch with germline at one junction end may stem from a read error. The chain is built from TRBV5-6 and TRBJ2-7; 8 nucleotides match TRBD2. CDR3 size: 17 residues. The germline V gene has CDR1 SGHDT and CDR2 YYEEEE. CDR3 sequence: CASSLAGNSGMSYGQYF. Written as DNA, the CDR3 is TGTGCCAGCAGCTTGGCCGGGAATAGCGGGATGTCCTACGGGCAGTACTTC.

The chain recombines TRBV7-2 with TRBJ1-4, with D uncertain. There are 14 residues in the CDR3. The germline V gene encodes CDR1 SGHTA and CDR2 FQGNSA. V gave up 3 bases and J gave up 5 bases, with 10 bases separating them. CDR3 sequence reads: CASSFGLRNEKLFF. CDR3 DNA: TGTGCCAGCAGCTTCGGACTGAGGAATGAAAAACTGTTTTTT.

The chain joins TRBV5-4 to TRBJ2-1; TRBD2 agrees at 12 bases. After removal of 4 bases from V and 10 bases from J, the junction contained 15 bases not matched to a gene. Germline lookup yields CDR1 SGHNT and CDR2 YYREEE (reference sequence). The CDR3 totals 17 residues. CDR3 nucleotides: TGTGCCAGCAGCGCCCTACTAGCGGGAGGTTTCAACGGAGAGCAGTTCTTC. Protein: CASSALLAGGFNGEQFF.

The gene calls are TRBV4-2 and TRBJ1-1; 7 nucleotides line up with TRBD1. CDR3 size: 14 residues. V trimming: 1 base; J trimming: 5 bases; junction bases outside the gene matches: 4. Germline CDR1 LGHNA, CDR2 YNFKEQ. CDR3 in amino acids: CASSQVQGGTEAFF. The DNA for the CDR3 is TGTGCCAGCAGCCAAGTTCAGGGGGGGACTGAAGCTTTCTTT.

The chain uses TRBV5-1 and TRBJ2-2, with a weak D call TRBD2 (6 bases). The CDR3 covers 15 residues. Germline loops: CDR1 SGHRS, CDR2 YFSETQ. The V and J ends lost 3 bases and 1 base respectively, with 10 bases between them. The chain's CDR3 is CASSYGTLNTGELFF. The CDR3 nucleotides read TGCGCCAGCAGCTATGGGACTTTGAACACCGGGGAGCTGTTTTTT.

The chain carries TRBV4-3 and TRBJ2-3; TRBD2 agrees at 12 bases. The length of the CDR3 is 16 residues. V shed 1 base, J shed 6 bases, and the junction held 5 bases outside the gene matches. Germline CDR1 LGHNA, CDR2 YSLEER. The CDR3 loop is CASSQGTSGNGDTQYF. CDR3 sequence (DNA): TGCGCCAGCAGCCAAGGGACTAGCGGGAACGGGGATACGCAGTATTTT.

The chain combines TRBV7-9 with TRBJ2-7; TRBD1 aligns across 7 bases. The CDR3 contains 14 residues. The V gene's germline CDR1 is SEHNR and CDR2 FQNEAQ (reference sequence). Losses at the gene ends were 5 bases for V and 2 bases for J; bases not matched to a gene: 6. CDR3 protein: CASSPWTGPYEQYF. In nucleotides, the CDR3 is TGTGCCAGCAGCCCCTGGACAGGCCCCTACGAGCAGTACTTC. Combining the CDR3 with reference TRBV7-9 and TRBJ2-7 gives the whole variable domain DTGVSQNPRHKITKRGQNVTFRCDPISEHNRLYWYRQTLGQGPEFLTYFQNEAQLEKSRLLSDRFSAERPKGSFSTLEIQRTEQGDSAMYLCASSPWTGPYEQYFGPGTRLTVT.

The V and J genes are TRBV11-2 and TRBJ2-7; tentative D call: TRBD2 (6 bases). Germline lookup yields CDR1 SGHAT and CDR2 FQNNGV. CDR3 length equals 13 residues. V was pared by 0 bases and J by 6 bases, with 9 bases between. Here the CDR3 DNA reads TGTGCCAGCAGCTTAGAGTGGGAGGCCGAGCAGTACTTC. Translating it yields CASSLEWEAEQYF.

This rearrangement joins TRBV7-9 to TRBJ2-6; weak D call: TRBD2 (5 bases). Germline-derived CDR1 and CDR2 are SEHNR and FQNEAQ (reference sequence). The CDR3 loop spans 16 amino acids. Between the trimmed V and J ends, which lost 5 bases and 4 bases, there was a span of 15 bases. The CDR3 DNA sequence: TGTGCCAGCAGCCCAACCCCCGGGGTCGGGGCCAACGTCCTGACTTTC. This gives the protein CASSPTPGVGANVLTF.

V gene TRBV7-9 combines with J gene TRBJ2-1; 12 positions match TRBD2. The ends lost 5 bases at V and 10 bases at J; junction bases unmatched: 15. Germline V gene lookup returns CDR1 SEHNR and CDR2 FQNEAQ (reference sequence). The CDR3 spans 17 residues. This CDR3 reads CASSARTGTSGSSEQFF. The CDR3 DNA follows: TGTGCCAGCAGCGCACGAACCGGGACTAGCGGGTCTAGCGAGCAGTTCTTC.

CDR3 in DNA: TGTGCCTGGAGCGCACAAATCTACGAGCAGTACTTC. It yields the protein CAWSAQIYEQYF. This sequence joins TRBV30 and TRBJ2-7; D gene ambiguous. CDR3 length: 12 residues. Germline V gene lookup returns CDR1 GTSNPN and CDR2 SVGIG (reference sequence). The V end lost 3 bases, the J end lost 3 bases, and 9 bases lay between the germline ends.

This clone was counted a few times. The chain uses TRBV18 and TRBJ1-4; TRBD1 aligns across 8 bases. V was pared by 3 bases and J by 8 bases, with 5 bases of the junction left unmatched. This CDR3 contains 14 residues. Germline V CDR1 and CDR2: KGHSH, LQKENI. The CDR3 protein is CASSPDRGREKLFF. In DNA form, the CDR3 reads TGTGCCAGCTCACCCGACAGGGGAAGAGAAAAACTGTTTTTT.

This clone was seen a few times. The chain is built from TRBV27 and TRBJ2-2, with 8 nucleotides matching TRBD1. Germline CDR1 reads MNHEY; CDR2 reads SMNVEV (reference sequence). The CDR3 runs 16 residues. J was trimmed by 3 bases and V by 2 bases; bases with no gene match: 5. The DNA for the CDR3 is TGTGCCAGCAGTTTAGGGTGGACAGGGTACACCGGGGAGCTGTTTTTT. It translates to CASSLGWTGYTGELFF.